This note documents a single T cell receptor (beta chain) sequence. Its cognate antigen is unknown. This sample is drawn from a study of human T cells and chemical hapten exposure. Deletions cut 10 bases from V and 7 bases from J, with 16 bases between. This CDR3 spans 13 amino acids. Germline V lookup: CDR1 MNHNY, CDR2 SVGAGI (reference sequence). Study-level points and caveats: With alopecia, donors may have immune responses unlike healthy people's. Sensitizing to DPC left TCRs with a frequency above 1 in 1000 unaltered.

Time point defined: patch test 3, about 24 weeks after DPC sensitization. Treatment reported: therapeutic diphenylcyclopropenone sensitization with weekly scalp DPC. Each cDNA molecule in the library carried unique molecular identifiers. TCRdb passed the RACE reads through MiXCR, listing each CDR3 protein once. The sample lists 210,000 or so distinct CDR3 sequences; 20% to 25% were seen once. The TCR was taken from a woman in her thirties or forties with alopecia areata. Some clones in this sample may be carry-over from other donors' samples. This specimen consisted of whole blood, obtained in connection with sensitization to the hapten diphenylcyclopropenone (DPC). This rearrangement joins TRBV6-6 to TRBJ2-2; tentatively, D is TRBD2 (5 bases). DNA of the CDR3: TGTGCCATAAGGATCCCTCGGGGCGGGGAGCTGTTTTTT. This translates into CAIRIPRGGELFF.